The T cell receptor beta chain described here comes from a study of PD-1 blockade in classical Hodgkin lymphoma. About the research overall: Nivolumab 3 mg/kg was given intravenously every 2 weeks. Findings and caveats of the study: It was CD4+ TCR diversity, not CD8+, that rose significantly by C4D1.

Measured with immunoSEQ multiplex PCR; TCRdb has only the in-frame clones, and not every one. The table records about 7,000 clones, roughly 79% of them present only once. V lost 4 bases to trimming and J lost 1 base, with 11 bases between them. This CDR3 spans 14 amino acids. Germline V CDR1 and CDR2: SGHDT, YYEEEE. Details on this clone: Antigen specificity is unknown.

Every one of the patients relapsed after autologous stem cell transplantation (brentuximab vedotin exposure was variable). Magnetic negative selection was used to purify CD4+ T cells from PBMCs that had been thawed. This chain uses TRBV5-6 with TRBJ2-5, with D hard to call. Sequencing used CD4+ T cells from blood, obtained at baseline. The source of this sequence is a human donor with classical Hodgkin lymphoma. The CDR3 DNA reads TGTGCCAGCAGCCCCGACCCTGGCCAAGAGACCCAGTACTTC. It encodes CASSPDPGQETQYF.